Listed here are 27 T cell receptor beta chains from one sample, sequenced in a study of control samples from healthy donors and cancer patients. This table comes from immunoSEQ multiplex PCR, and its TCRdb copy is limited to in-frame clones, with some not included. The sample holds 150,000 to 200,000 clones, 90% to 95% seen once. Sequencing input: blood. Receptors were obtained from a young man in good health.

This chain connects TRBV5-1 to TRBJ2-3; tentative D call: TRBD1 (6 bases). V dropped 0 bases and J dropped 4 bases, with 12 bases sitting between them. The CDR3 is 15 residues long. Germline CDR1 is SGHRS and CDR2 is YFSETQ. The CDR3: CASSLAGGPADTQYF. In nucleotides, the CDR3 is TGCGCCAGCAGCTTGGCTGGGGGCCCGGCAGATACGCAGTATTTT.

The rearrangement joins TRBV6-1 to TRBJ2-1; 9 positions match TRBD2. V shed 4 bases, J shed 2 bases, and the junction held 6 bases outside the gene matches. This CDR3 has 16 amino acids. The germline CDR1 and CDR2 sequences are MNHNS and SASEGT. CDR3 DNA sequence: TGTGCCAGCAGTGTACTGAGCGGGAGGACCTACAATGAGCAGTTCTTC. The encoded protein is CASSVLSGRTYNEQFF.

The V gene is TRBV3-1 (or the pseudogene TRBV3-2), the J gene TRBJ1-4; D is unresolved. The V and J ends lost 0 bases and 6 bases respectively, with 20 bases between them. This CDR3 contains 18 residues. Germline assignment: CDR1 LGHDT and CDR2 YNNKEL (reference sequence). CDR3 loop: CASSQDWALGRHHEKLFF. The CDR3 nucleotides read TGTGCCAGCAGCCAAGATTGGGCCCTCGGGAGGCATCATGAAAAACTGTTTTTT.

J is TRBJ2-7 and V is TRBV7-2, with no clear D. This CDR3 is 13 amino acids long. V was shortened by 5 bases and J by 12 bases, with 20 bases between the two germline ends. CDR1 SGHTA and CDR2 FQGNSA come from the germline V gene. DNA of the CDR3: TGTGCCAGCAGCCCCGCACGCCTCGGAAGCAGGTACTTC. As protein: CASSPARLGSRYF.

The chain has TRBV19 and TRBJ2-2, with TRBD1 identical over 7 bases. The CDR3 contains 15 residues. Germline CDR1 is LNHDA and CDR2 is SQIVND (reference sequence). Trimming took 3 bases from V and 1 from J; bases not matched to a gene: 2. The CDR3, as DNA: TGTGCCAGTAGTATTCGGACAGGGAACACCGGGGAGCTGTTTTTT. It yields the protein CASSIRTGNTGELFF.

DNA for the CDR3: TGTGCCAGCAGTTTCGGGATCACCGGGGAGCTGTTTTTT. Amino acid sequence: CASSFGITGELFF. This chain uses TRBV28 with TRBJ2-2, with D maybe TRBD2 (5 bases). The length of the CDR3 is 13 residues. Germline V gene data show CDR1 as MDHEN and CDR2 as SYDVKM. V lost 3 bases and J 4 bases, leaving 6 bases between the germline ends.

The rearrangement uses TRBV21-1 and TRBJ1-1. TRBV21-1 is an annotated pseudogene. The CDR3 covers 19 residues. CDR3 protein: CASSTPGCGGLSGDTEAFF. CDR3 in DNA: TGTGCCAGCAGCACCCCGGGCTGTGGAGGGCTCAGCGGGGACACTGAAGCTTTCTTT.

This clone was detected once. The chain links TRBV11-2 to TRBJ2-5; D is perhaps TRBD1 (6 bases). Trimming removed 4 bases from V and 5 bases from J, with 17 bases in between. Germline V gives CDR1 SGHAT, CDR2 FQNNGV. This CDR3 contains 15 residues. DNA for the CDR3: TGTGCCAGCAGCTCTGGACAGTCCAGGCAGGAGACCCAGTACTTC. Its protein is CASSSGQSRQETQYF.

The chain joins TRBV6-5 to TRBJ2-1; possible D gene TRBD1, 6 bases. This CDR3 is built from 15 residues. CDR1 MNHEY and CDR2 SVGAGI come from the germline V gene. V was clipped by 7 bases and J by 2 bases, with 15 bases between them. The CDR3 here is CASTQGWGPYNEQFF. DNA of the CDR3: TGTGCCAGCACCCAAGGGTGGGGGCCCTACAATGAGCAGTTCTTC.

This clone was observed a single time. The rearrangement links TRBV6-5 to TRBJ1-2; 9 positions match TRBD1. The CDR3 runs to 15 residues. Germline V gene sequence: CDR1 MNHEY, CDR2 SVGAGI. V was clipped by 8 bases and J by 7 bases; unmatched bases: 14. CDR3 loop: CASHRGPRGLGGYTF. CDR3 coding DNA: TGTGCCAGCCACAGGGGGCCTCGCGGTTTGGGTGGCTACACCTTC.

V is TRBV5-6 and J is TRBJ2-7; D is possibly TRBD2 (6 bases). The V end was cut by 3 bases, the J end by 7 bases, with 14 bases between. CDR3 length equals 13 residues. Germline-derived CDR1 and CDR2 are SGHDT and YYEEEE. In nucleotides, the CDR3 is TGTGCCAGCAGCTCCGGTGGGGGGAGGGAGCAGTACTTC. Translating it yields CASSSGGGREQYF.

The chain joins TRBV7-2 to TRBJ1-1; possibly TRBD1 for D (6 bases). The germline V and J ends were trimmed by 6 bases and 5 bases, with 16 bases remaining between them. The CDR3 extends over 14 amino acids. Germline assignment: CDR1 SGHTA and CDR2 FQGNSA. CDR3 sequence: CASSYFTGLTEAFF. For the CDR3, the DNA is TGTGCCAGCAGTTATTTCACAGGGCTGACTGAAGCTTTCTTT. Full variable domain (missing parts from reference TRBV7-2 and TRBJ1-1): GAGVSQSPSNKVTEKGKDVELRCDPISGHTALYWYRQSLGQGLEFLIYFQGNSAPDKSGLPSDRFSAERTGGSVSTLTIQRTQQEDSAVYLCASSYFTGLTEAFFGQGTRLTVV.

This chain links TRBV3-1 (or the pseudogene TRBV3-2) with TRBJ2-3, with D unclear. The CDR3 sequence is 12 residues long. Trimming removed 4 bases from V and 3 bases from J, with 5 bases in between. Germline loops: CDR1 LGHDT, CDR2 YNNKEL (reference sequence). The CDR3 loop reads CASSPQTDTQYF. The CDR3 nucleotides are TGTGCCAGCAGCCCTCAAACAGATACGCAGTATTTT.

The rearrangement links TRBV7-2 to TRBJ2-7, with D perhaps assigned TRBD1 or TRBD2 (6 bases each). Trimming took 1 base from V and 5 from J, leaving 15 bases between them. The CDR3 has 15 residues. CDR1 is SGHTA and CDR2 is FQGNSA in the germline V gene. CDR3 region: CASSLGGAVGNEQYF. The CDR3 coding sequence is TGTGCCAGCAGCTTAGGGGGGGCCGTTGGAAACGAGCAGTACTTC.

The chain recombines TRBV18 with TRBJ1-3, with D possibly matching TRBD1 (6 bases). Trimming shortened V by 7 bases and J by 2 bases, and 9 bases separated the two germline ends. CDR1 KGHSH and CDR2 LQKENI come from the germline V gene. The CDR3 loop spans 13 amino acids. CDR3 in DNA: TGTGCCAGCTTACAGGGAACTGGAAACACCATATATTTT. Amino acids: CASLQGTGNTIYF.

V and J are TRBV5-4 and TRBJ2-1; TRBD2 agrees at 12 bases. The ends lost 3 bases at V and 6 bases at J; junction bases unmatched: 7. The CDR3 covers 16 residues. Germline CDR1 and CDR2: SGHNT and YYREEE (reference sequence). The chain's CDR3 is CASSWTTSGRPNEQFF. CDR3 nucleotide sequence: TGTGCCAGCAGCTGGACGACTAGCGGGAGACCCAATGAGCAGTTCTTC.

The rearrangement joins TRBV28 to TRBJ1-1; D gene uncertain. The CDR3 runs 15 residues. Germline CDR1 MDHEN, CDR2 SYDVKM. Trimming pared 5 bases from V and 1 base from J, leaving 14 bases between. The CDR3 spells CASSPRFGKNTEAFF. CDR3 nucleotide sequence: TGTGCCAGCAGTCCACGATTTGGGAAGAACACTGAAGCTTTCTTT.

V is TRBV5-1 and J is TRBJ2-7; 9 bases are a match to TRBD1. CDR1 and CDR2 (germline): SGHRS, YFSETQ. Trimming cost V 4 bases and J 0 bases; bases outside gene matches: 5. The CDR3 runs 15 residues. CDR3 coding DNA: TGCGCCAGCAGCCAGACAGGGGGGAACTCCTACGAGCAGTACTTC. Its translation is CASSQTGGNSYEQYF.

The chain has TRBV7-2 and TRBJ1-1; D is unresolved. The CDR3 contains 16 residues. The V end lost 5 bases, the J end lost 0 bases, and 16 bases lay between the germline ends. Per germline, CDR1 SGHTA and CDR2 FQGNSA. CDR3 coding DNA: TGTGCCAGCAGCCCACGAGGCTCATTCATGAACACTGAAGCTTTCTTT. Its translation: CASSPRGSFMNTEAFF.

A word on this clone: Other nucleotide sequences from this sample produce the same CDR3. DNA for the CDR3: TGTGCCAGTTCCGGGACAGGGGGCAATCAGCCCCAGCATTTT. Protein sequence: CASSGTGGNQPQHF. The chain links TRBV19 to TRBJ1-5; 10 bases fit TRBD1. The length of the CDR3 is 14 residues. CDR1 is LNHDA and CDR2 is SQIVND in the germline V gene (reference sequence). The trim removed 8 bases at V and 2 bases at J, leaving 3 bases unmatched. Looking up the rest from reference TRBV19 and TRBJ1-5 gives the full variable domain: DGGITQSPKYLFRKEGQNVTLSCEQNLNHDAMYWYRQDPGQGLRLIYYSQIVNDFQKGDIAEGYSVSREKKESFPLTVTSAQKNPTAFYLCASSGTGGNQPQHFGDGTRLSIL.

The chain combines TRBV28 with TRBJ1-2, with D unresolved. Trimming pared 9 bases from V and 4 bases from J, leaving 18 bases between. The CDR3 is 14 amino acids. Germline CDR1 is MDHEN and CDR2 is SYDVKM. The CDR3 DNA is TGTGCCAGAAGAAGGCCACCTCTATCCTATGGCTACACCTTC. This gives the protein CARRRPPLSYGYTF.

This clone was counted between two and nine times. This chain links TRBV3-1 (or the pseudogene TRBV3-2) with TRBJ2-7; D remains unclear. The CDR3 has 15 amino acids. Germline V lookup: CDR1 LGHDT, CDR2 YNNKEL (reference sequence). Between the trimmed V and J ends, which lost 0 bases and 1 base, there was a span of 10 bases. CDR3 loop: CASSQEVERSYEQYF. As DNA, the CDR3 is TGTGCCAGCAGCCAAGAAGTAGAGCGTTCCTACGAGCAGTACTTC.

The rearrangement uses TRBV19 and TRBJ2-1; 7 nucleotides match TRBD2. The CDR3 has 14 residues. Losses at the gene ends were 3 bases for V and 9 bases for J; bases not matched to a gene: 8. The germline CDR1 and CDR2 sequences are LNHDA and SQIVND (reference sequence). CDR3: CASSISSGGSEQFF. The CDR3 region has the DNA TGTGCCAGTAGTATCTCATCGGGAGGAAGTGAGCAGTTCTTC.

The CDR3 here is CAISESRGQSSGNTIYF. The CDR3 nucleotides read TGTGCCATCAGTGAGTCAAGAGGACAGAGCTCTGGAAACACCATATATTTT. The chain couples TRBV10-3 to TRBJ1-3; perhaps TRBD1 as D (6 bases). CDR1 and CDR2 (germline): ENHRY, SYGVKD. The CDR3 sequence is 17 residues long. V dropped 0 bases and J dropped 0 bases, with 12 bases sitting between them.

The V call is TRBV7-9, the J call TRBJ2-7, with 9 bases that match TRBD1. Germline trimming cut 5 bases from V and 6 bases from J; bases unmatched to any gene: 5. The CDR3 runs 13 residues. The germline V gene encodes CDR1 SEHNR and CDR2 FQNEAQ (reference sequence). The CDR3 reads CASSGTGMGEQYF. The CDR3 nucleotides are TGTGCCAGCAGCGGGACAGGGATGGGCGAGCAGTACTTC.

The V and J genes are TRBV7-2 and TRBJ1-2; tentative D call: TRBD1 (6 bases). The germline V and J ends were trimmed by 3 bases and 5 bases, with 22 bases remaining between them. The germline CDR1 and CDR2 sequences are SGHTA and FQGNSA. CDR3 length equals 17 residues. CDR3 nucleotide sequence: TGTGCCAGCAGCTTTACCCGGACAGTCGGGAGTAATTATGGCTACACCTTC. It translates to CASSFTRTVGSNYGYTF.

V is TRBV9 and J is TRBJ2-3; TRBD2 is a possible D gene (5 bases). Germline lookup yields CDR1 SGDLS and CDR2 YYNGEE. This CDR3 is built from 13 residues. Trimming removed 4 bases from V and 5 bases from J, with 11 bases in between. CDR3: CASSPRGEDTQYF. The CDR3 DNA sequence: TGTGCCAGCAGCCCCCGGGGAGAAGATACGCAGTATTTT.